Sequencing of this T cell receptor beta chain was carried out in a study of T-cell reconstitution after alpha-beta-depleted transplantation in children. As it was prepared, the TCRbeta library received unique molecular identifiers. One entry per CDR3 protein results from TCRdb running MiXCR on the PCR reads. The repertoire holds approximately 1,000,000 distinct CDR3 sequences, about 31% seen once, with under 30% in the top ten. General study results and limits: From surviving recipient T cells and thymic progenitors came the high day-60 TCRbeta diversity observed in some patients.

CDR3 length: 14 amino acids. Trimming cost V 8 bases and J 8 bases; bases outside gene matches: 8. This clonotype turned up a few times. Its antigen is not identified. This clonotype originated in a boy younger than two who had a stem cell transplant for SCID, so the T cells may come from the graft donor. The material sequenced was PBMCs, mostly from graft donor cells, taken 360 days after TCRalphabeta/CD19-depleted stem cell transplant. This rearrangement joins TRBV12-3 or TRBV12-4 to TRBJ2-1; TRBD2 matches 11 bases. The CDR3 sequence: CASGSLAGGHEQFF. The CDR3 bases are TGTGCCAGCGGCTCCCTAGCGGGGGGCCATGAGCAGTTCTTC.